The 14 T cell receptor beta chains below all came from one sample that was sequenced in a study of patients and donors after allogeneic stem cell transplantation. One entry per CDR3 protein results from TCRdb running MiXCR on the RT-PCR reads. The table has hundreds of thousands of distinct CDR3 sequences, approximately 16% seen once; the top ten hold less than 8.5%. The sequencing input was blood, either unsorted or a sorted T cell fraction (not recorded which). These receptor sequences come from a human donor who was either an allogeneic HSCT recipient or a stem cell or donor lymphocyte infusion donor (not recorded which). It is not recorded whose cells these are; they may come from a transplant donor.

This clonotype has only a few counts. The chain couples TRBV11-1 to TRBJ2-2; D possibly corresponds to TRBD1 (6 bases). V lost 4 bases, J lost 10 bases, and 16 bases lay in between. Germline V gives CDR1 SGHAT, CDR2 FQDESV (reference sequence). CDR3 length equals 14 residues. This CDR3 reads CASSYRDTRLELFF. CDR3 DNA sequence: TGTGCCAGCAGCTACCGGGACACCAGACTGGAGCTGTTTTTT.

This clonotype showed up just a few times. The chain joins TRBV12-3 or TRBV12-4 to TRBJ2-2, with TRBD1 matching over 7 bases. V shed 6 bases, J shed 7 bases, and the junction held 5 bases outside the gene matches. This CDR3 is built from 13 residues. CDR3 DNA sequence: TGTGCCAGCAGGACAGGGTCGGTCGGGGAGCTGTTTTTT. This encodes CASRTGSVGELFF.

This clonotype was picked up a small number of times. The chain couples TRBV20-1 to TRBJ2-5; 7 bases align to TRBD2. Germline V gives CDR1 DFQATT, CDR2 SNEGSKA (reference sequence). V lost 5 bases, J lost 5 bases, and 11 bases stayed unmatched. There are 14 residues in the CDR3. CDR3 in amino acids: CSASPGGLLETQYF. CDR3 nucleotide sequence: TGCAGTGCTTCCCCGGGGGGACTTTTGGAGACCCAGTACTTC.

This clonotype was counted ten times or more. CDR3 nucleotides: TGTGCCAGCAGTCCCGGACAGGGGGTGACGGGTATTGAAAAACTGTTTTTT. It encodes CASSPGQGVTGIEKLFF. The gene calls are TRBV12-3 or TRBV12-4 and TRBJ1-4; TRBD1 agrees at 10 bases. J was trimmed by 7 bases and V by 5 bases; bases with no gene match: 13. The CDR3 runs to 17 residues.

This clonotype appeared a few times. This rearrangement joins TRBV6-1 to TRBJ1-5; D not certain. The CDR3 runs to 16 residues. From germline, CDR1 is MNHNS and CDR2 SASEGT. V was cut by 3 bases and J by 0 bases, with 12 bases left in between. CDR3 region: CASSDPRGDSNQPQHF. The CDR3 nucleotides read TGTGCCAGCAGTGACCCTCGGGGAGATAGCAATCAGCCCCAGCATTTT.

The rearrangement uses TRBV11-2 and TRBJ1-6; D remains unclear. The CDR3 totals 14 residues. CDR1 is SGHAT, CDR2 FQNNGV, per germline. V dropped 3 bases and J dropped 4 bases, with 7 bases sitting between them. The chain's CDR3 is CASSLMVYNSPLHF. CDR3 DNA sequence: TGTGCCAGCAGCTTGATGGTATATAATTCACCCCTCCACTTT.

This clonotype has only a few counts. This chain joins TRBV12-5 and TRBJ2-1; D possibly corresponds to TRBD2 (6 bases). Trimming shortened V by 7 bases and J by 0 bases, and 16 bases separated the two germline ends. The germline V gene encodes CDR1 LGHNT and CDR2 FRNRAP. The length of the CDR3 is 16 residues. CDR3 sequence reads: CASVIAAKSSYNEQFF. The CDR3 nucleotides are TGTGCTAGTGTGATAGCGGCTAAAAGCTCCTACAATGAGCAGTTCTTC. The full variable domain, rest sourced from reference TRBV12-5 and TRBJ2-1, is DARVTQTPRHKVTEMGQEVTMRCQPILGHNTVFWYRQTMMQGLELLAYFRNRAPLDDSGMPKDRFSAEMPDATLATLKIQPSEPRDSAVYFCASVIAAKSSYNEQFFGPGTRLTVL.

There are a few counts of this clonotype. The chain combines TRBV19 with TRBJ2-5; D not resolved. Trimming removed 2 bases at V and 1 base at J, with 11 bases between. CDR1 is LNHDA and CDR2 is SQIVND in the germline V gene (reference sequence). This CDR3 is built from 15 residues. CDR3 DNA: TGTGCCAGTAGTATATCCGCAGGCGGCCAAGAGACCCAGTACTTC. Amino acids: CASSISAGGQETQYF.

This chain uses TRBV19 with TRBJ2-1; D perhaps matches TRBD2 (6 bases). This CDR3 is built from 15 residues. Trimming removed 7 bases at V and 1 base at J, with 14 bases between. Germline lookup yields CDR1 LNHDA and CDR2 SQIVND (reference sequence). CDR3 residues: CASMSFGGSYNEQFF. In DNA form, the CDR3 reads TGTGCCAGTATGAGTTTTGGAGGGTCCTACAATGAGCAGTTCTTC.

Regarding this clonotype: Being one base from a much bigger clone, this may be a read error. V is TRBV20-1 and J is TRBJ1-2; TRBD1 is a possible D gene (5 bases). V was cut by 1 base and J by 12 bases, with 15 bases left in between. Germline CDR1 is DFQATT and CDR2 is SNEGSKA (reference sequence). The CDR3 covers 12 residues. CDR3 sequence (DNA): TGCAGTGCTAGAGTTCTGGCAGGGCCGGACACCTTC. This translates into CSARVLAGPDTF.

This clonotype has a count of ten or more. The chain links TRBV5-1 to TRBJ2-1; no firm D call. V lost 0 bases, J lost 10 bases, and 8 bases lay in between. Germline CDR1 is SGHRS and CDR2 is YFSETQ. The CDR3 sequence is 12 residues long. The CDR3 nucleotides read TGCGCCAGCAGCTTGGAACTTGGGGAGCAGTTCTTC. Encoded protein: CASSLELGEQFF.

This chain links TRBV15 with TRBJ2-2; D perhaps matches TRBD1 (6 bases). Trimming took off 5 bases at V and 4 bases at J, with 14 bases between the two ends. The CDR3 is 15 amino acids. Germline CDR1 and CDR2: LNHNV and YYDKDF (reference sequence). This CDR3 is CATSRQDLGTGELFF. As DNA, the CDR3 is TGTGCCACCAGCCGACAGGATCTGGGCACCGGGGAGCTGTTTTTT.

This rearrangement joins TRBV27 to TRBJ1-1; D remains unclear. CDR1 is MNHEY and CDR2 is SMNVEV in the germline V gene (reference sequence). The V and J ends lost 1 base and 6 bases respectively, with 9 bases between them. The CDR3 runs to 13 residues. The chain's CDR3 is CASSLWSAAEAFF. CDR3 bases: TGTGCCAGCAGTTTATGGTCAGCGGCTGAAGCTTTCTTT.

V and J are TRBV27 and TRBJ1-2, with no clear D. Trimming shortened V by 1 base and J by 0 bases, and 12 bases separated the two germline ends. This CDR3 region has 16 residues. Germline V gene sequence: CDR1 MNHEY, CDR2 SMNVEV (reference sequence). The DNA for the CDR3 is TGTGCCAGCAGTTTATTGGCGGCCAGCACTAACTATGGCTACACCTTC. Its protein product is CASSLLAASTNYGYTF.